The clone carrying this TCR beta chain was seen repeatedly, ten times or more. As yet, its antigen is unknown. This sample was taken from a study of T cells in Graves' hyperthyroidism and ophthalmopathy. The overall study: Before treatment of any kind, peripheral blood was taken at initial diagnosis.

CDR3 length: 14 residues. CDR1 and CDR2 (germline): WSHSY, SAAADI. V was shortened by 3 bases and J by 3 bases, with 11 bases between the two germline ends. Researchers amplified the TCR beta CDR3 regions from RNA transcripts. HTBI primers were used for first-round RT-PCR of the TCR CDR3. TCRdb reprocessed the multiplex PCR reads via MiXCR and lists one record per CDR3 protein. The sample records under 350,000 distinct CDR3 sequences, roughly 13% being singletons. Not enrolled were patients with uncontrolled infection, other autoimmune disease, pregnancy or lactation. Diagnosis relied on clinical symptoms, serum thyroxine and TRAb, thyroid ultrasound and orbital computed tomography. Study-wide findings and caveats: Ophthalmopathy was separated from stable hyperthyroidism by a 13 V-J model.

The material sequenced was blood. The V call is TRBV10-2, the J call TRBJ1-2; the D gene is possibly TRBD1 (5 bases). This TCR derives from a woman in her 40s with Graves' ophthalmopathy. CDR3 sequence: CASSDWGSDYGYTF. The CDR3 DNA is TGCGCCAGCAGTGATTGGGGGTCGGACTATGGCTACACCTTC.